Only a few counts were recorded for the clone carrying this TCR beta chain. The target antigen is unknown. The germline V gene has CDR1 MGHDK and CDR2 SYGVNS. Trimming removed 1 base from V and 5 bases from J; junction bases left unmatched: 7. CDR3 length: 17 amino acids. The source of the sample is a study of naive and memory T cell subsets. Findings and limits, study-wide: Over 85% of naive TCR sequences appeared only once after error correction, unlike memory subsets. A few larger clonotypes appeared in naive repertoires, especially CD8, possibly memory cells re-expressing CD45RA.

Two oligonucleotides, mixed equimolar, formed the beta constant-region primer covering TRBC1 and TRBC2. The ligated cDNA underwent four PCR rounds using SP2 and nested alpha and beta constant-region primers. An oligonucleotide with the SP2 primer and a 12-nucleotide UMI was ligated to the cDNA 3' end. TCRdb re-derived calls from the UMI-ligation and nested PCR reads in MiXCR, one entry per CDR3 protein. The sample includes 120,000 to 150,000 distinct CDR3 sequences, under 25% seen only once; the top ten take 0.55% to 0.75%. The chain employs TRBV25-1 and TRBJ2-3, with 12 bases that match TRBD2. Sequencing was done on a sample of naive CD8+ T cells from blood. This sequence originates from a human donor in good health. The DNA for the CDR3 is TGTGCCAGCAGTGAATCTAGACTAGCGGGAGTCTTAGATACGCAGTATTTT. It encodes CASSESRLAGVLDTQYF.